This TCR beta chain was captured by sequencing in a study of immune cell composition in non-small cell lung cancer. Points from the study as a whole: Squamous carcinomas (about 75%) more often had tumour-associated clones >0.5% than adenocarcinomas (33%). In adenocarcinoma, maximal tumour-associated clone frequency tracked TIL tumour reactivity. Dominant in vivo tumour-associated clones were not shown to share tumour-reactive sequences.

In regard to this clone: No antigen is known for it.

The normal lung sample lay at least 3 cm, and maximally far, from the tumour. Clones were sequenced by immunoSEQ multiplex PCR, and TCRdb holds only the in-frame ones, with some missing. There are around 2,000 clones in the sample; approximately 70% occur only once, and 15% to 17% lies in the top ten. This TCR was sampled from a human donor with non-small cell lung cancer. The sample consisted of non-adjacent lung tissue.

The CDR3 nucleotides read TGCGCCAGCAGCCAAGAGATAGCGGGGTATTACAATGAGCAGTTCTTC. Its protein is CASSQEIAGYYNEQFF. The genes are TRBV4-1 and TRBJ2-1; TRBD2 aligns across 8 bases. Germline values: CDR1 MGHRA, CDR2 YSYEKL. The CDR3 is 16 residues long. V lost 0 bases to trimming and J lost 4 bases; unmatched junction nucleotides: 5.